In its sample, the clone carrying this TCR beta chain was seen once. Germline-derived CDR1 and CDR2 are LNHNV and YYDKDF (reference sequence). This CDR3 has 15 residues. J gave up 9 bases and V 4 bases, and 9 bases lay outside the gene matches. Before they entered the study, exposed participants had met a COVID-19 case within 2 weeks. The entry originates in a study of blood T cell repertoires in COVID-19. Produced via immunoSEQ multiplex PCR; TCRdb's table is partial and in-frame only. This table holds more than 150,000 clones, roughly three quarters found once. The sequenced sample consisted of PBMCs or T cells enriched from blood (not recorded which). This chain uses TRBV15 with TRBJ2-1; 10 bases are shared with TRBD1. The clonotype originates from a man in his fifties or sixties who had been exposed to COVID-19. CDR3 nucleotides: TGTGCCACCAGCACCCGACAGGGGGCTTTTAGTGAGCAGTTCTTC. Its translation: CATSTRQGAFSEQFF.